Listed here are 7 T cell receptor beta chains from one sample, sequenced in a study of cytomegalovirus exposure and HLA in healthy donors. With 60 Vbeta and 13 Jbeta primers, the PCR was carried out. Profiling relied on immunoSEQ multiplex PCR, and the TCRdb table lists in-frame clones only, not all of them. The top ten hold 6.3% of the sample, which has around 200,000 clones, over 75% seen once. Input material: PBMCs. These TCRs come from a man aged 35 to 55 in good health and CMV-seropositive.

This clone was counted between two and nine times. The V gene is TRBV30, the J gene TRBJ1-4; no firm D call. V lost 0 bases, J lost 5 bases, and 16 bases lay in between. Germline loops: CDR1 GTSNPN, CDR2 SVGIG (reference sequence). The CDR3 is 16 residues long. This CDR3 is CAWSVIWRQINEKLFF. CDR3 nucleotides: TGTGCCTGGAGTGTCATTTGGCGGCAGATAAATGAAAAACTGTTTTTT.

This chain uses TRBV30 with TRBJ1-1, with D uncertain. Germline V gene lookup returns CDR1 GTSNPN and CDR2 SVGIG (reference sequence). The CDR3 covers 13 residues. The ends were cut back, 0 bases at V and 3 bases at J, with 8 bases in the middle. CDR3 in DNA: TGTGCCTGGAGTGTACAAAGTGACACTGAAGCTTTCTTT. Protein: CAWSVQSDTEAFF.

This clone was observed a few times. Its ends do not fully match the called genes, so a read error is possible. V and J are TRBV7-8 and TRBJ2-3; 11 nucleotides line up with TRBD2. The germline V gene has CDR1 SGHVS and CDR2 FQNEAQ. The CDR3 spans 16 residues. The CDR3 loop is CASSIAGGPMADTQYF. The CDR3 DNA sequence: TGTGCCAGCAGCATAGCGGGGGGGCCTATGGCAGATACGCAGTATTTT.

The V and J genes are TRBV5-1 and TRBJ2-5, with D perhaps matching TRBD2 (6 bases). The J call is doubtful: the DNA matches TRBJ2-7 better. This CDR3 is built from 14 residues. The germline V gene encodes CDR1 SGHRS and CDR2 YFSETQ. The CDR3 region has the DNA TGCGCCAGCAGCTTGGGAGGAGGGACCTACGAGCAGTACTTC. Amino acid sequence: CASSLGGGTYEQYF.

This chain links TRBV7-2 with TRBJ2-1, with D tentatively TRBD2 (7 bases). Trimming removed 7 bases from V and 3 bases from J, with 16 bases in between. In germline, CDR1 is SGHTA, CDR2 FQGNSA. This CDR3 has 15 residues. CDR3 coding DNA: TGTGCCAGCAACCGACGGGGGGCGAGCTACAATGAGCAGTTCTTC. Amino acids: CASNRRGASYNEQFF.

This clone was found once. V gene TRBV9 combines with J gene TRBJ2-2, with 7 bases fitting TRBD2. The V segment lost 0 bases and the J segment 1 base; nucleotides outside the gene matches: 6. Germline V gene data show CDR1 as SGDLS and CDR2 as YYNGEE. The CDR3 totals 17 residues. CDR3 loop: CASSVEASGMNTGELFF. CDR3 coding DNA: TGTGCCAGCAGCGTAGAGGCTAGCGGAATGAACACCGGGGAGCTGTTTTTT.

The V and J genes are TRBV7-8 and TRBJ1-1; D gene ambiguous. Germline-derived CDR1 and CDR2 are SGHVS and FQNEAQ. This CDR3 contains 13 residues. V was clipped by 3 bases and J by 3 bases, with 8 bases between them. The CDR3 DNA is TGTGCCAGCAGCTTCAGACGGGACACTGAAGCTTTCTTT. Translating it yields CASSFRRDTEAFF.